This T cell receptor (beta chain) was recorded in a study of vaccination effects on CD4 cells after COVID-19. Before sequencing, viral peptide pools were used by the ViraFEST assay to expand antigen-specific CD4+ T cells. Following culture for about ten days, CD4+ T cells were isolated. The healthy vaccine recipients, who had no prior SARS-CoV-2 infection, showed negative nucleocapsid antibodies. About 2 million PBMC were seeded per well and grown in the presence of roughly 10 IU/ml IL-2 and 10 ug/ml peptides. Days 3 and 7 were when half the medium was replaced with IL-2 medium. For this clone: The antigen is undetermined.

V was pared by 4 bases and J by 7 bases, with 12 bases between. CDR3 length equals 13 residues. Germline V gene data show CDR1 as SGHKS and CDR2 as YYEKEE (reference sequence). Assay used: immunoSEQ multiplex PCR; TCRdb lists only in-frame clones, some missing. The data show 20,000 to 30,000 clones, with roughly 80% seen just once and around a tenth held by the top ten. Points from the study as a whole: Infection- and vaccine-induced clones contracted markedly late after vaccination.

This sequence joins TRBV5-5 and TRBJ2-4; D is possibly TRBD1 or TRBD2 (5 bases each). The sample in question was CD4+ T cells from PBMCs cultured with HCoV-NL63 spike peptides, obtained before COVID-19 vaccination. This sequence was found in a human donor who received a COVID-19 vaccine. The CDR3 region has the DNA TGTGCCAGCAGCAGGGACCGGAGGAACATTCAGTACTTC. This gives the protein CASSRDRRNIQYF.